This TCR beta chain was retrieved from a study of sequential checkpoint blockade in melanoma. Treatment here: randomized to nivolumab then ipilimumab (arm A) or the reverse (arm B). Patients had received no earlier DNA-damaging chemotherapy. The CDR3 runs 14 residues. Notes on the study in general: Mutational load did not correlate with tumor T-cell fraction or clonality.

The data were produced by immunoSEQ multiplex PCR, yet TCRdb's version contains in-frame clones alone and is incomplete. This sample carries roughly 6,200 clones, approximately 20% of them seen once, and the ten largest clones take about 16%. As to this clone: Its target is not known.

The sequence derives from a human donor with melanoma. The input for sequencing was tumor tissue (inferred from file names), taken from a patient given nivolumab and ipilimumab in sequence. This sequence joins TRBV1 and TRBJ1-1; no DNA check was done on the table's D call, TRBD1. TRBV1 is noted as a pseudogene. The CDR3 region has the DNA TGCGCCAGCAGTCCGACAGTGGGGAACACTGAAGCTTTCTTT. It yields the protein CASSPTVGNTEAFF.